What follows describes a single T cell receptor beta chain. This clonotype came up many times. Its cognate antigen has yet to be identified. No much larger clonotype is one base removed from it; base qualities were not supplied. These data come from a study of regulatory T cells in long-lasting Graves disease (dated by TCRdb to the early 2020s). At the level of the whole study: Newly diagnosed Graves' disease patients had taken antithyroid drugs for less than 3 months. This study used TCR sequencing and RNA sequencing of peripheral blood to compare persistent Graves' disease patients against newly diagnosed Graves' disease patients. A total of approximately 35 samples were covered by TCR sequencing, comprising around 13 persistent and 20 or so newly diagnosed Graves' disease patients. The study took place in China and was registered as a clinical trial. Beyond this particular receptor, the publication reports: Compared with newly diagnosed patients, persistent Graves' disease patients had lower TCR Shannon entropy and fewer highly expanded clones, which suggests clonal expansion. TRBV28, TRBJ1-2 and TRBJ2-5 were preferentially used in persistent disease, while TRBV20-1 and TRBJ2-1 were favored in newly diagnosed disease. Only the TCR beta chain was sequenced and analyzed. Patients with persistent disease shared more public clonotypes (fewer than 3,000) than newly diagnosed patients did (about 970). Only peripheral blood was studied, because thyroid tissue, the primary lesion, was inaccessible. The authors acknowledged the small sample size as a limitation that may reduce accuracy.

The CDR3 sequence holds 13 residues, the cysteine and phenylalanine included. Only the CDR3 DNA is retained, 39 bases long and in frame from the first base. The V and J ends are trimmed by 1 base and 4 bases, leaving 7 bases between them. CDR1 and CDR2 are read off the germline V gene (reference sequence) as PRHDT and FYEKMQ. Receptor amplification or capture employed multiplex PCR. For sequencing, an Illumina HiSeq 4000 was employed. iRepertoire HTBI primers and Arm-PCR amplification of CDR3 regions were used to construct TCR beta libraries. Before sequencing, the PCR products went through gel purification. For the original study's pipeline: A total of around 59 TRBV and 14 TRBJ segments were identified across samples and were used for gene usage analysis of CDR3 amino acid clonotypes. COPE and FqMerger were used to merge the filtered high-quality paired reads into contigs. Contigs were aligned with BLAST to IMGT TRBV, TRBD and TRBJ reference genes, and CDR3 was defined per IMGT. Clonotypes above 0.1% frequency were classified as highly expanded clones. Shannon entropy was used to measure repertoire diversity, and the Gini coefficient was used to measure V-J evenness. Clonotypes shared by more than one individual were considered public. TCRdb passed the public sequencing reads through fastp at Q25 and MiXCR, retaining productive beta sequences. Here each entry gathers all rows of one CDR3 protein and keeps the most common genes and DNA. It is TCRdb's table, rather than the study itself, that gives the V and J calls and clone size. Across this sample there are about 370,000 distinct CDR3 sequences, with roughly a sixth seen only once. The ten largest make up 22% of the sample.

Sample time point, as interpreted from the label and publication: newly diagnosed GD, antithyroid drugs for less than 3 months. For both TCR sequencing and RNA sequencing, RNA was extracted from PBMCs in TRIzol. Graves' disease was diagnosed according to American Thyroid Association guidelines. The patients came from an endocrinology department in Xi'an, China. From each patient, 7.5 to 9.5 milliliters of peripheral blood was collected into an EDTA anticoagulant tube. Ficoll Paque Plus density gradient separation was used to isolate PBMCs, and no further T cell sorting was done. An Agilent 2100 Bioanalyzer and agarose gel were used to check RNA quality, and a NanoDrop 2000 was used to measure RNA concentration.

The TCR originated in a female donor with Graves disease. The chain employs TRBV13 and TRBJ1-2; too little of a D gene remains to name it. This specimen consisted of peripheral blood mononuclear cells (PBMCs), obtained at new diagnosis, from a patient treated with antithyroid drugs. The bases are TGTGCCAGCAGCTTAGTCACGGGCTATGGCTACACCTTC. Its translation reads: CASSLVTGYGYTF.